The 30 T cell receptor beta chains below come from one sample, sequenced in a study of cytomegalovirus exposure and HLA in healthy donors. The protocol was immunoSEQ multiplex PCR, while the TCRdb copy is restricted to in-frame clones and leaves out a portion. The sample contains about 50,000 clones, around 90% of which appear only once. The sample was PBMCs. The source of these receptors is a man aged 18 to 30 in good health and CMV-seronegative.

In this sample, this clone turned up a few times. CDR3 sequence reads: CASSFGRTGGIDTQYF. CDR3 nucleotide sequence: TGTGCCAGCAGCTTCGGAAGGACAGGGGGGATAGATACGCAGTATTTT. This rearrangement joins TRBV7-2 to TRBJ2-3; 10 bases align to TRBD1. This CDR3 region has 16 residues. Germline values: CDR1 SGHTA, CDR2 FQGNSA. Unmatched junction bases numbered 8, after V lost 3 bases and J lost 5 bases.

The chain couples TRBV4-3 to TRBJ2-3; 11 nucleotides line up with TRBD2. Germline lookup yields CDR1 LGHNA and CDR2 YSLEER. The CDR3 totals 14 residues. V lost 5 bases to trimming and J lost 5 bases; unmatched junction nucleotides: 3. CDR3 coding DNA: TGCGCCAGCAGCTACGGGACTAGCGGAGATACGCAGTATTTT. Amino acids: CASSYGTSGDTQYF.

This sequence joins TRBV5-6 and TRBJ1-5; D unclear. V lost 2 bases to trimming and J lost 2 bases, with 14 bases between them. The CDR3 spans 16 residues. In germline, CDR1 is SGHDT, CDR2 YYEEEE. CDR3 nucleotide sequence: TGTGCCAGCAGCTTAAAGATACTAAGTGGCAATCAGCCCCAGCATTTT. This translates into CASSLKILSGNQPQHF.

The chain couples TRBV5-1 to TRBJ2-2, with TRBD1 matching 9 bases. Unmatched junction bases numbered 7, after V lost 4 bases and J lost 6 bases. The CDR3 is made up of 15 amino acids. Germline assignment: CDR1 SGHRS and CDR2 YFSETQ. This CDR3 is CASSATGGNAGELFF. DNA of the CDR3: TGCGCCAGCAGCGCCACAGGGGGCAATGCCGGGGAGCTGTTTTTT.

The rearrangement joins TRBV5-1 to TRBJ2-1, with TRBD2 matching over 7 bases. The CDR3 spans 16 residues. The V gene end was trimmed by 2 bases and the J gene end by 2 bases; junction bases not matched to a gene: 7. Germline CDR1 and CDR2: SGHRS and YFSETQ. The CDR3 sequence is CASSFSSGITYNEQFF. The CDR3 DNA reads as TGCGCCAGCAGCTTCTCGAGCGGGATCACCTACAATGAGCAGTTCTTC.

The rearrangement joins TRBV7-2 to TRBJ2-7, with TRBD2 identical over 11 bases. With 1 base clipped from V and 13 bases from J, the junction kept 12 bases outside the gene matches. The CDR3 is 15 amino acids. CDR1 is SGHTA, CDR2 FQGNSA, per germline. DNA of the CDR3: TGTGCCAGCAGCTTAGGAGGTAGCGGGAGGGCCCCCTTTTACTTC. Its protein is CASSLGGSGRAPFYF.

V gene TRBV6-1 combines with J gene TRBJ2-6; 7 positions match TRBD2. V shed 3 bases and J 3 bases; nucleotides not matched to a gene: 2. Germline assignment: CDR1 MNHNS and CDR2 SASEGT. This CDR3 contains 15 residues. CDR3 region: CASSEGGSGANVLTF. The DNA for the CDR3 is TGTGCCAGCAGTGAGGGGGGGAGTGGGGCCAACGTCCTGACTTTC.

The chain uses TRBV29-1 and TRBJ1-2, with 7 bases matching TRBD1. V was pared by 4 bases and J by 0 bases, with 14 bases of the junction left unmatched. The CDR3 consists of 17 residues. Germline CDR1 SQVTM, CDR2 ANQGSEA. CDR3 protein: CSVAFLGTEKPNYGYTF. The CDR3, as DNA: TGCAGCGTTGCTTTCCTCGGGACAGAAAAACCTAACTATGGCTACACCTTC. Using reference TRBV29-1 and TRBJ1-2 for the parts outside the CDR3, the full variable domain is SAVISQKPSRDICQRGTSLTIQCQVDSQVTMMFWYRQQPGQSLTLIATANQGSEATYESGFVIDKFPISRPNLTFSTLTVSNMSPEDSSIYLCSVAFLGTEKPNYGYTFGSGTRLTVV.

The CDR3 loop is CASSHRAGVAKNIQYF. The CDR3 bases are TGCGCCAGCAGCCATAGGGCCGGGGTAGCCAAAAACATTCAGTACTTC. The genes are TRBV4-1 and TRBJ2-4; D may be TRBD2 (5 bases). The CDR3 extends over 16 amino acids. Germline lookup yields CDR1 MGHRA and CDR2 YSYEKL. V was clipped by 3 bases and J by 0 bases, with 12 bases between them.

This clone was detected only once. This chain connects TRBV13 to TRBJ1-2, with D perhaps TRBD1 (5 bases). V was cut by 0 bases and J by 6 bases, with 8 bases left in between. The CDR3 contains 13 residues. The V gene's germline CDR1 is PRHDT and CDR2 FYEKMQ (reference sequence). The CDR3 loop is CASSLGRGDGYTF. The CDR3 coding sequence is TGTGCCAGCAGCTTAGGCCGGGGGGATGGCTACACCTTC.

The V and J genes are TRBV4-3 and TRBJ2-6, with 7 bases fitting TRBD2. V trimming: 0 bases; J trimming: 0 bases; junction bases outside the gene matches: 5. Germline loops: CDR1 LGHNA, CDR2 YSLEER. The CDR3 loop spans 18 amino acids. The CDR3 DNA is TGCGCCAGCAGCCAAGATCAGGGCGGGGGCTCTGGGGCCAACGTCCTGACTTTC. It encodes CASSQDQGGGSGANVLTF.

The V call is TRBV11-2, the J call TRBJ1-1; 7 bases fit TRBD1. Germline V gives CDR1 SGHAT, CDR2 FQNNGV. J gave up 4 bases and V 2 bases, and 7 bases lay outside the gene matches. The CDR3 totals 15 residues. The CDR3 region has the DNA TGTGCCAGCAGCTTAATGACAGGGCTAGGCACTGAAGCTTTCTTT. Encoded protein: CASSLMTGLGTEAFF.

The CDR3 bases are TGCGCCAGCAGCCCTGAGACTAGCGGTTTACAGTTCTTC. Amino acids: CASSPETSGLQFF. The chain employs TRBV4-1 and TRBJ2-1; 9 positions match TRBD2. Trimming at V came to 4 bases and at J to 13 bases, leaving 8 bases not matched to a gene. The V gene's germline CDR1 is MGHRA and CDR2 YSYEKL. CDR3 size: 13 residues.

The chain employs TRBV4-1 and TRBJ1-1; 7 bases agree with TRBD1. Germline values: CDR1 MGHRA, CDR2 YSYEKL. The junction had 6 bases not matched to a gene; V was cut back by 4 bases and J by 4 bases. The CDR3 is 14 residues long. CDR3 residues: CASSLRQGITEAFF. The CDR3 region has the DNA TGCGCCAGCAGCCTAAGACAGGGAATCACTGAAGCTTTCTTT.

V usage is TRBV5-1 and J usage is TRBJ1-1; the match to TRBD1 covers 12 bases. J gave up 1 base and V 8 bases, and 15 bases lay outside the gene matches. Germline V gives CDR1 SGHRS, CDR2 YFSETQ. CDR3 length: 18 amino acids. The chain's CDR3 is CASTPLRDRGLGNTEAFF. CDR3 coding DNA: TGCGCCAGTACCCCTCTTCGGGACAGGGGGCTGGGGAACACTGAAGCTTTCTTT.

CDR3 coding DNA: TGTGCCAGCAATAGCGGGAGCGGATACAATGAGCAGTTCTTC. Translation gives CASNSGSGYNEQFF. The chain links TRBV5-4 to TRBJ2-1; 9 bases fit TRBD2. The trim removed 6 bases at V and 4 bases at J, leaving 5 bases unmatched. Germline CDR1 and CDR2: SGHNT and YYREEE (reference sequence). The CDR3 is 14 amino acids.

This chain joins TRBV28 and TRBJ2-5, with 9 bases aligning to TRBD2. Judging by the DNA end, TRBJ2-7 fits better; the J call may be wrong. The CDR3 consists of 17 residues. Per germline, CDR1 MDHEN and CDR2 SYDVKM. The CDR3 nucleotides are TGTGCCAGCAGTTTATCGGCTAGCGGGATAAAAGTGCGCGAGCAGTACTTC. Encoded protein: CASSLSASGIKVREQYF.

This clone was recorded only once. The chain couples TRBV28 to TRBJ2-3; the D is unclear. Trimming removed 3 bases at V and 4 bases at J, with 5 bases between. CDR3 size: 12 residues. Germline V gene lookup returns CDR1 MDHEN and CDR2 SYDVKM. DNA of the CDR3: TGTGCCAGCAGTTTGGTAGCAGATACGCAGTATTTT. It codes for CASSLVADTQYF.

The chain employs TRBV6-1 and TRBJ2-5; TRBD2 might be the D (6 bases). Between the trimmed V and J ends, which lost 7 bases and 1 base, there was a span of 16 bases. CDR1 is MNHNS and CDR2 is SASEGT in the germline V gene. The CDR3 consists of 15 residues. The DNA of the CDR3 is TGTGCCAGCACCACCGACCCGGGACTCCAAGAGACCCAGTACTTC. Its translation: CASTTDPGLQETQYF.

The chain couples TRBV29-1 to TRBJ2-1; 9 bases align to TRBD1. Germline lookup yields CDR1 SQVTM and CDR2 ANQGSEA. The V and J ends lost 8 bases and 5 bases, in that order; junction bases with no gene match: 7. This CDR3 has 13 residues. The CDR3: CSIHRGLNNEQFF. The CDR3 DNA reads TGCAGCATACACAGGGGGCTGAACAATGAGCAGTTCTTC.

The DNA for the CDR3 is TGCGCCAGCAGCATCGGGGCGCGGGGGAGCACTGAAGCTTTCTTT. As protein: CASSIGARGSTEAFF. The chain couples TRBV4-1 to TRBJ1-1; TRBD1 might be the D (5 bases). The V and J ends lost 5 bases and 4 bases respectively, with 17 bases between them. CDR1 MGHRA and CDR2 YSYEKL come from the germline V gene. The CDR3 contains 15 residues.

CDR3 residues: CASSKTGQGIYEQYF. The CDR3 coding sequence is TGTGCCAGCAGCAAAACGGGACAGGGGATATACGAGCAGTACTTC. The chain is built from TRBV21-1 and TRBJ2-7; TRBD1 is the table's D call, not checked against the DNA. TRBV21-1 is a listed pseudogene. The CDR3 extends over 15 amino acids.

This chain links TRBV7-6 with TRBJ1-1; 8 positions match TRBD1. Germline assignment: CDR1 SGHVS and CDR2 FNYEAQ. The V segment lost 6 bases and the J segment 2 bases; nucleotides outside the gene matches: 8. The CDR3 is 15 residues long. CDR3 sequence (DNA): TGTGCCAGCAGACCCCGACAGGGGCTAAACACTGAAGCTTTCTTT. Amino acids: CASRPRQGLNTEAFF.

The genes are TRBV25-1 and TRBJ1-4, with D possibly TRBD1 on 5 matching bases. The germline V gene has CDR1 MGHDK and CDR2 SYGVNS. Between the trimmed V and J ends, which lost 2 bases and 7 bases, there was a span of 14 bases. The CDR3 spans 15 residues. CDR3 sequence reads: CASSEGARDSEKLFF. DNA of the CDR3: TGTGCCAGCAGTGAAGGTGCCAGGGATTCTGAAAAACTGTTTTTT.

The chain couples TRBV6-1 to TRBJ2-1, with TRBD1 identical over 9 bases. Losses at the gene ends were 6 bases for V and 5 bases for J; bases not matched to a gene: 8. This CDR3 comprises 15 residues. Per germline, CDR1 MNHNS and CDR2 SASEGT. CDR3 sequence (DNA): TGTGCCAGCAGCCTTCGACAGGGGGAGGACAATGAGCAGTTCTTC. Encoded protein: CASSLRQGEDNEQFF.

The chain couples TRBV7-6 to TRBJ1-4, with D possibly matching TRBD1 (6 bases). Trimming took off 5 bases at V and 3 bases at J, with 13 bases between the two ends. This CDR3 contains 15 residues. Germline CDR1 is SGHVS and CDR2 is FNYEAQ. The CDR3 nucleotides are TGTGCCAGCAGCCGCACGACAGGACCTAATGAAAAACTGTTTTTT. Translated, it gives CASSRTTGPNEKLFF.

J is TRBJ2-7 and V is TRBV4-1; perhaps TRBD1 as D (6 bases). The V gene lost 5 bases and the J gene lost 4 bases, with 15 bases spanning the gap. The CDR3 loop spans 14 amino acids. Germline lookup yields CDR1 MGHRA and CDR2 YSYEKL. CDR3 region: CASSSPAGVYEQYF. In DNA, the CDR3 is TGCGCCAGCAGCTCCCCTGCAGGGGTATACGAGCAGTACTTC.

This chain connects TRBV7-2 to TRBJ2-1; a possible D gene is TRBD2 (6 bases). The CDR3 length is 15 residues. CDR1 SGHTA and CDR2 FQGNSA come from the germline V gene. V was shortened by 5 bases and J by 7 bases, with 18 bases between the two germline ends. CDR3 DNA sequence: TGTGCCAGCAGCCCAAGACTAGAGATGGGTAATGAGCAGTTCTTC. Translated, it gives CASSPRLEMGNEQFF.

The chain employs TRBV11-3 and TRBJ2-1; 9 bases map to TRBD2. V was pared by 5 bases and J by 2 bases, with 10 bases of the junction left unmatched. This CDR3 is 17 amino acids long. From germline, CDR1 is SGHNT and CDR2 YENEEA. In nucleotides, the CDR3 is TGTGCCAGCAGCCGATTTAGCGGGAGCGGCACCTACAATGAGCAGTTCTTC. It codes for CASSRFSGSGTYNEQFF.

The genes are TRBV7-3 and TRBJ2-1; the D gene is possibly TRBD2 (5 bases). This CDR3 spans 15 amino acids. V lost 5 bases to trimming and J lost 8 bases, with 19 bases between them. Germline V gene sequence: CDR1 SGHTA, CDR2 FQGTGA. The CDR3 region is CASSLLGALGDEQFF. CDR3 in DNA: TGTGCCAGCAGCCTGTTGGGAGCCCTGGGCGATGAGCAGTTCTTC. The full variable domain, rest sourced from reference TRBV7-3 and TRBJ2-1, is GAGVSQTPSNKVTEKGKYVELRCDPISGHTALYWYRQSLGQGPEFLIYFQGTGAADDSGLPNDRFFAVRPEGSVSTLKIQRTERGDSAVYLCASSLLGALGDEQFFGPGTRLTVL.